The present TCR beta chain was sequenced within a study of human T cells and chemical hapten exposure. Across the whole study: Diphenylcyclopropenone was applied weekly to patients' scalps across the approximately 25-week study.

TCRdb re-called the RACE reads with MiXCR, one entry per CDR3 protein. The table lists over 100,000 distinct CDR3 sequences, 9% to 9.5% of them singletons. This clonotype was seen a single time. Per germline, CDR1 KGHSH and CDR2 LQKENI. V lost 0 bases and J lost 5, with 7 bases in between. The CDR3 runs to 13 residues. The time point denotes: patch test 2, 6 weeks after DPC sensitization. The sample's treatment: therapeutic diphenylcyclopropenone sensitization with weekly scalp DPC. Blood collection happened ahead of applying each patch test. The study drew its donors from alopecia patients who were 18 to 70 years old and suitable for DPC. Total RNA was isolated from unfractionated whole blood.

The TCR sequence derives from a woman aged 40 to 50 with alopecia areata. Some clones in this sample may be carry-over from other donors' samples. Source: whole blood, taken in connection with sensitization to the hapten diphenylcyclopropenone (DPC). The chain uses TRBV18 and TRBJ2-5; perhaps TRBD2 as D (5 bases). The CDR3 loop reads CASSPPSSETQYF. CDR3 coding DNA: TGTGCCAGCTCACCACCGTCTAGCGAGACCCAGTACTTC. The full variable domain, in which reference TRBV18 and TRBJ2-5 provide the parts outside the CDR3, is NAGVMQNPRHLVRRRGQEARLRCSPMKGHSHVYWYRQLPEEGLKFMVYLQKENIIDESGMPKERFSAEFPKEGPSILRIQQVVRGDSAAYFCASSPPSSETQYFGPGTRLLVL.